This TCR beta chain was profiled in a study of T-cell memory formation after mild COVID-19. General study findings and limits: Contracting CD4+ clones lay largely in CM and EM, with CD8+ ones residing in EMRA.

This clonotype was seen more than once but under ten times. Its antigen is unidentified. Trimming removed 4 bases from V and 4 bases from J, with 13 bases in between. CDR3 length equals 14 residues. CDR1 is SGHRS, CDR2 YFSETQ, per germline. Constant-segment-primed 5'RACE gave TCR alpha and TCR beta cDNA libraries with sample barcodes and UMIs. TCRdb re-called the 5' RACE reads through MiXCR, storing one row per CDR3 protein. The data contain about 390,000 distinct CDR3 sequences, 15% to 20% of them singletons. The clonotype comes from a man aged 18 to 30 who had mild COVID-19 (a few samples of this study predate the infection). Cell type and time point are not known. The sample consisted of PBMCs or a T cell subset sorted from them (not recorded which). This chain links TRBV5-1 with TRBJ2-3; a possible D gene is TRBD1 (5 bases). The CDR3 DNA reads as TGCGCCAGCAGCCCGGCCGGACATCCAGATACGCAGTATTTT. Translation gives CASSPAGHPDTQYF.